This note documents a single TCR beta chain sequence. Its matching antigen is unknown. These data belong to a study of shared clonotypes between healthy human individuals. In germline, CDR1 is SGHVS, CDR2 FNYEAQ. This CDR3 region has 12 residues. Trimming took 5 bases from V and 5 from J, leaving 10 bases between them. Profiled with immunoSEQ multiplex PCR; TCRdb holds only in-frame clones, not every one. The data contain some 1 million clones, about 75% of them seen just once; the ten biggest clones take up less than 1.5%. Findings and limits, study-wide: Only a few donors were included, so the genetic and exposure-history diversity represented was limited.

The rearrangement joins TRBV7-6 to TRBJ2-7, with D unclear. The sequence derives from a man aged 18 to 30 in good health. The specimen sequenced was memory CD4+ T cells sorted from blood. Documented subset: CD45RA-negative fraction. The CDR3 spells CASSILDHEQYF. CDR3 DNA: TGTGCCAGCAGCATTCTAGATCACGAGCAGTACTTC.